What follows describes a single TCR beta chain. The protocol was immunoSEQ multiplex PCR, while the TCRdb copy is restricted to in-frame clones and leaves out a portion. The sample records some 140,000 clones, about 89% being singletons. This specimen belongs to a study of blood T cell repertoires in COVID-19. The overall study: Acute and convalescent COVID-19 samples came from the United States, Italy and Spain.

V dropped 10 bases and J dropped 8 bases, with 23 bases sitting between them. Germline V gene data show CDR1 as MNHGY and CDR2 as SVAAGI. The CDR3 runs 14 residues. V usage is TRBV6-9 and J usage is TRBJ2-5; a possible D gene is TRBD2 (6 bases). The clonotype originates from a man aged 50 to 59 with acute or convalescent COVID-19. Sequencing was carried out using peripheral blood. The CDR3 is CAKLLPGLKNTQYF. The CDR3 region has the DNA TGTGCCAAACTGCTGCCGGGACTGAAGAATACCCAGTACTTC.